Listed below are T cell receptor beta chains from one sample, sequenced in a study of PD-L1 blockade in urothelial cancer. Generated by immunoSEQ multiplex PCR, the TCRdb table keeps only in-frame clones and is missing some. The sample has roughly 38,000 clones, roughly 82% seen once. The sequenced sample was PBMCs, obtained around atezolizumab (anti-PD-L1) treatment. These receptors were collected from a man between 60 and 75 years old with urothelial cancer. Both conserved end residues are part of each CDR3. The order of the fields is clone size, V gene, J gene, D gene, CDR3 length, CDR3 DNA, CDR3 protein. A D gene is named only where the DNA matches it firmly. Clone size is not always given. Where it is, it says once, few, many or a class for expanded clones.

clone size: few; V gene: TRBV9; J gene: TRBJ1-2; D gene: .; CDR3 length: 14; CDR3 DNA: TGTGCCAGCAGCCCAGAAGGGGGTAACTATGGCTACACCTTC; CDR3 protein: CASSPEGGNYGYTF
clone size: .; V gene: TRBV9; J gene: TRBJ2-7; D gene: TRBD2; CDR3 length: 14; CDR3 DNA: TGTGCCAGCAGCGTAGGGGAGGGTGCCTACGAGCAGTACTTC; CDR3 protein: CASSVGEGAYEQYF
clone size: .; V gene: TRBV11-2; J gene: TRBJ2-7; D gene: TRBD2; CDR3 length: 15; CDR3 DNA: TGTGCCAGCAGCTCGCTGCGGGGGAGCTCCTACGAGCAGTACTTC; CDR3 protein: CASSSLRGSSYEQYF
clone size: .; V gene: TRBV28; J gene: TRBJ1-4; D gene: .; CDR3 length: 14; CDR3 DNA: TGTGCCAGCAGTTTACTTGCAGGGGATGAAAAACTGTTTTTT; CDR3 protein: CASSLLAGDEKLFF
clone size: .; V gene: TRBV4-1; J gene: TRBJ1-4; D gene: .; CDR3 length: 15; CDR3 DNA: TGCGCCAGCAGCCAGTTCGGGGGAACTAATGAAAAACTGTTTTTT; CDR3 protein: CASSQFGGTNEKLFF
clone size: once; V gene: TRBV4-2; J gene: TRBJ2-3; D gene: .; CDR3 length: 13; CDR3 DNA: TGTGCCAGTAGGGCGGGGCGGGAAGATACGCAGTATTTT; CDR3 protein: CASRAGREDTQYF
clone size: few; V gene: TRBV2; J gene: TRBJ1-4; D gene: TRBD1; CDR3 length: 14; CDR3 DNA: TGTGCCAGCAGTGCCGACAGGGCGGATGAAAAACTGTTTTTT; CDR3 protein: CASSADRADEKLFF
clone size: .; V gene: TRBV12-5; J gene: TRBJ2-2; D gene: TRBD2; CDR3 length: 17; CDR3 DNA: TGTGCTAGTGGCCTGCTCCTAGCGGGGGGGAACACCGGGGAGCTGTTTTTT; CDR3 protein: CASGLLLAGGNTGELFF
clone size: .; V gene: TRBV27; J gene: TRBJ1-1; D gene: TRBD1; CDR3 length: 12; CDR3 DNA: TGTGCCGCTTACAGGGGTGTCACTGAAGCTTTCTTT; CDR3 protein: CAAYRGVTEAFF
clone size: once; V gene: TRBV5-6; J gene: TRBJ2-3; D gene: .; CDR3 length: 15; CDR3 DNA: TGTGCCAGCAGTGGGAGTACGTGGGGCACAGATACGCAGTATTTT; CDR3 protein: CASSGSTWGTDTQYF
clone size: .; V gene: TRBV27; J gene: TRBJ2-1; D gene: TRBD2; CDR3 length: 17; CDR3 DNA: TGTGCCAGCAGTTTCGCGGGGGTAGCGGGGGCCTACAATGAGCAGTTCTTC; CDR3 protein: CASSFAGVAGAYNEQFF
clone size: .; V gene: TRBV27; J gene: TRBJ1-2; D gene: .; CDR3 length: 14; CDR3 DNA: TGTGCCAGCAGTTCCTTCCGCGACAGTTATGGCTACACCTTC; CDR3 protein: CASSSFRDSYGYTF
clone size: .; V gene: TRBV18; J gene: TRBJ2-2; D gene: TRBD2; CDR3 length: 17; CDR3 DNA: TGTGCCAGCTCACCACCCACCTCGGGGGGGAACACCGGGGAGCTGTTTTTT; CDR3 protein: CASSPPTSGGNTGELFF
clone size: once; V gene: TRBV11-2; J gene: TRBJ1-1; D gene: .; CDR3 length: 12; CDR3 DNA: TGTGCCAGCAGCCTACAGGGCCCTGAAGCTTTCTTT; CDR3 protein: CASSLQGPEAFF
clone size: .; V gene: TRBV6-1; J gene: TRBJ1-2; D gene: .; CDR3 length: 16; CDR3 DNA: TGTGCCAGCAGTGAATTGGGTGAGTCATTGGGAGATGGCTACACCTTC; CDR3 protein: CASSELGESLGDGYTF
clone size: .; V gene: TRBV10-3; J gene: TRBJ2-7; D gene: TRBD2; CDR3 length: 14; CDR3 DNA: TGTGCCATCAGTGACGGGGGGAGGACCTACGAGCAGTACTTC; CDR3 protein: CAISDGGRTYEQYF
clone size: .; V gene: TRBV15; J gene: TRBJ1-1; D gene: .; CDR3 length: 12; CDR3 DNA: TGTGCCACCAGCAGGTCGGGCACTGAAGCTTTCTTT; CDR3 protein: CATSRSGTEAFF
clone size: once; V gene: TRBV2; J gene: TRBJ2-2; D gene: .; CDR3 length: 15; CDR3 DNA: TGTGCCAGCAGTCCTAGGCGGCCGGGCACCGGGGAGCTGTTTTTT; CDR3 protein: CASSPRRPGTGELFF
clone size: .; V gene: TRBV5-1; J gene: TRBJ2-3; D gene: .; CDR3 length: 13; CDR3 DNA: TGCGCCAGCAGCTTCCGGGACACAGATACGCAGTATTTT; CDR3 protein: CASSFRDTDTQYF
clone size: .; V gene: TRBV28; J gene: TRBJ1-3; D gene: .; CDR3 length: 13; CDR3 DNA: TGTGCCAGTAATACAGTCTCTGGAAACACCATATATTTT; CDR3 protein: CASNTVSGNTIYF
clone size: .; V gene: TRBV5-1; J gene: TRBJ2-7; D gene: TRBD2; CDR3 length: 18; CDR3 DNA: TGCGCCAGCAGCTTGGTGGGGGGAATAGCGGGGGATAGCTACGAGCAGTACTTC; CDR3 protein: CASSLVGGIAGDSYEQYF
clone size: few; V gene: TRBV11-2; J gene: TRBJ2-5; D gene: .; CDR3 length: 15; CDR3 DNA: TGTGCCAGCAGCTCCTTTGGCGGGACCCAAGAGACCCAGTACTTC; CDR3 protein: CASSSFGGTQETQYF